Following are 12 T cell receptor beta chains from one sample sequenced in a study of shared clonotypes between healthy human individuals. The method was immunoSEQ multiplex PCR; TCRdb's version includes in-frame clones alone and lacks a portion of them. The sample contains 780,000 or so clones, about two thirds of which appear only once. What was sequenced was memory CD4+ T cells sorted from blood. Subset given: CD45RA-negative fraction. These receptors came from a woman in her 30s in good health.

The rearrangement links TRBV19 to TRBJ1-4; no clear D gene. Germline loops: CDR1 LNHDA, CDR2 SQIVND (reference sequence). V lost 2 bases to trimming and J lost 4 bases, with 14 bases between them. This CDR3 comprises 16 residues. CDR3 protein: CASSINIGIGNEKLFF. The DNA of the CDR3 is TGTGCCAGTAGTATAAACATCGGGATTGGTAATGAAAAACTGTTTTTT.

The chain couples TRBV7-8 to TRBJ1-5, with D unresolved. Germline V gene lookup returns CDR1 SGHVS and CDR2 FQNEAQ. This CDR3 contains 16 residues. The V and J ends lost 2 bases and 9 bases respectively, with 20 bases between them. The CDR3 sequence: CASSLRVAPGSRPQHF. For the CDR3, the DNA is TGTGCCAGCAGCTTACGGGTCGCCCCCGGGTCTAGGCCCCAGCATTTT.

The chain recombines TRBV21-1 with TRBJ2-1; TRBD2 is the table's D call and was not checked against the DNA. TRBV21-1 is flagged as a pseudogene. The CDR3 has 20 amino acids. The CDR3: CASSNGLAGGVKGSYNEQFF. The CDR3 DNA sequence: TGTGCCAGCAGCAACGGACTTGCGGGAGGTGTGAAGGGTTCCTACAATGAGCAGTTCTTC.

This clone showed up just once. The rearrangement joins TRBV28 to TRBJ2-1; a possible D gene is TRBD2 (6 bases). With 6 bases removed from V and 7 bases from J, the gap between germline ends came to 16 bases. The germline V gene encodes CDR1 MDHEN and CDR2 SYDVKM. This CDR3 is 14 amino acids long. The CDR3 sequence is CASSLGLLGNEQFF. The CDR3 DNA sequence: TGTGCCAGCAGCTTGGGACTCCTCGGGAATGAGCAGTTCTTC.

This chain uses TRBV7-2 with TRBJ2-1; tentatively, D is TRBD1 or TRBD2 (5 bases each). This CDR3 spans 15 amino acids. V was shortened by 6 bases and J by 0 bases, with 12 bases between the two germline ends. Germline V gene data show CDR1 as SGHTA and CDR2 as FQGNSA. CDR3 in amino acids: CASRSRGSSYNEQFF. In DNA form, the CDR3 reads TGTGCCAGCAGATCACGGGGCAGCTCCTACAATGAGCAGTTCTTC.

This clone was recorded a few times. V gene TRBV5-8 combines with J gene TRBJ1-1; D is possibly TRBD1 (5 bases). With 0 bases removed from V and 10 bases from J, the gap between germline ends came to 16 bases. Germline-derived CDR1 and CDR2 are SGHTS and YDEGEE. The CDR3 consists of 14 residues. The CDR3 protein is CASSLEPGGAGAFF. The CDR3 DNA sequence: TGTGCCAGCAGCTTGGAACCGGGCGGGGCAGGAGCTTTCTTT.

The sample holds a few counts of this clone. The CDR3 DNA reads TGTGCCACCCGGGACAGGGGGCGACGCGAGACCCAGTACTTC. Protein product: CATRDRGRRETQYF. The V call is TRBV28, the J call TRBJ2-5; 12 nucleotides align to TRBD1. Per the germline V gene, CDR1 is MDHEN and CDR2 is SYDVKM. V gave up 10 bases and J gave up 5 bases; unmatched junction bases: 8. The CDR3 sequence is 14 residues long. Full variable domain (outside the CDR3, taken from reference TRBV28 and TRBJ2-5): DVKVTQSSRYLVKRTGEKVFLECVQDMDHENMFWYRQDPGLGLRLIYFSYDVKMKEKGDIPEGYSVSREKKERFSLILESASTNQTSMYLCATRDRGRRETQYFGPGTRLLVL.

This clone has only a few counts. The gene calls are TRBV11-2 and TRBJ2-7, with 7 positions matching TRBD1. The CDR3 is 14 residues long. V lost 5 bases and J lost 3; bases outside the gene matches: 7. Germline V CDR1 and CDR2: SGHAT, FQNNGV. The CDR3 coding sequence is TGTGCCAGCAGCGCCCGGGACAGTTACTACGAGCAGTACTTC. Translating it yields CASSARDSYYEQYF.

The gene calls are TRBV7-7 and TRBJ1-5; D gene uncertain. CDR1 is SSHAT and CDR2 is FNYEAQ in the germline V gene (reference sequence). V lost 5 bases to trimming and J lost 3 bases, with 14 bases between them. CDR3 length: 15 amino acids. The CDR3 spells CASSPPEPTNQPQHF. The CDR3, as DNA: TGTGCCAGCAGCCCCCCCGAGCCCACCAATCAGCCCCAGCATTTT. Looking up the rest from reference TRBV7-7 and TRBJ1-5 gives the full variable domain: GAGVSQSPRYKVTKRGQDVTLRCDPISSHATLYWYQQALGQGPEFLTYFNYEAQPDKSGLPSDRFSAERPEGSISTLTIQRTEQRDSAMYRCASSPPEPTNQPQHFGDGTRLSIL.

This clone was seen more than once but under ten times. Here the CDR3 reads CASRRDRFANYGYTF. In nucleotides, the CDR3 is TGTGCCAGCAGAAGAGACAGGTTTGCTAACTATGGCTACACCTTC. The chain couples TRBV6-5 to TRBJ1-2, with D perhaps matching TRBD1 (6 bases). Germline CDR1 and CDR2: MNHEY and SVGAGI. V was trimmed by 6 bases and J by 0 bases, leaving 14 bases between them. The CDR3 is 15 amino acids.

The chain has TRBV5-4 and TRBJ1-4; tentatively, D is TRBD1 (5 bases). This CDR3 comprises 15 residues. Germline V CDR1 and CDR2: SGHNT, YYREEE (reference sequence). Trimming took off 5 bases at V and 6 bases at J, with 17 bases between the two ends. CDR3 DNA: TGTGCCAGCAGGAGGGGAAAACAGGTCCATGAAAAACTGTTTTTT. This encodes CASRRGKQVHEKLFF. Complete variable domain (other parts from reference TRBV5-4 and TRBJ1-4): ETGVTQSPTHLIKTRGQQVTLRCSSQSGHNTVSWYQQALGQGPQFIFQYYREEENGRGNFPPRFSGLQFPNYSSELNVNALELDDSALYLCASRRGKQVHEKLFFGSGTQLSVL.

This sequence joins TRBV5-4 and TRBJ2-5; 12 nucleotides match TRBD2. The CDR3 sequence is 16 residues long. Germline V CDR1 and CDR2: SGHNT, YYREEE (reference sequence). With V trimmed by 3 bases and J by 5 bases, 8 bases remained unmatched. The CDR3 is CASSWGLAGTGETQYF. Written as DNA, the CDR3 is TGTGCCAGCAGCTGGGGACTAGCGGGTACCGGGGAGACCCAGTACTTC.